These 16 T cell receptor beta chains were all obtained from the same sample, sequenced in a study of tumor and adjacent non-tumor tissue in lung cancer. The template was RNA from unsorted bulk tissue. More than 3 cm separated this lung sample from the edge of the tumor. TCRbeta libraries were built with three rounds of nested PCR, modified from ARM-PCR. TCRdb independently ran MiXCR on the multiplex PCR reads; one entry per CDR3 protein. The repertoire includes 80,000 to 130,000 distinct CDR3 sequences, 60% to 80% of them detected once, and around a fifth sits in the top ten. Material: distant non-tumor lung tissue. The receptors were sampled from a man aged 25 to 40 with non-small cell lung cancer.

Comment on this clonotype: One junction end does not reproduce the germline sequence, and a read error may be involved. The chain combines TRBV5-1 with TRBJ2-1, with D tentatively TRBD1 (6 bases). There are 16 residues in the CDR3. Germline V gives CDR1 SGHRS, CDR2 YFSETQ. CDR3 nucleotides: TGCGCCAGCAGCCCGTATACAGGGAGCTCCTACAATGAGCAGTCCTTC. This translates into CASSPYTGSSYNEQSF.

In its sample, this clonotype was seen once. One end of the junction varies from germline; a read error may be responsible. This rearrangement joins TRBV6-1 to TRBJ1-5, with D perhaps TRBD1 (6 bases). Germline assignment: CDR1 MNHNS and CDR2 SASEGT. The CDR3 sequence is 16 residues long. Here the CDR3 DNA reads TGTGCCAGCAGTGAATTTATTAGGGGGGGCAATCAGCCCCAACATTTT. As protein: CASSEFIRGGNQPQHF.

The chain carries TRBV5-4 and TRBJ2-1; the D call may be TRBD1 or TRBD2 (5 bases each). The CDR3 runs to 15 residues. The germline V gene encodes CDR1 SGHNT and CDR2 YYREEE (reference sequence). Trimming removed 2 bases at V and 9 bases at J, with 18 bases between. DNA for the CDR3: TGTGCCAGCAGCTTTGGAGGCCCCCAGGGCAGTGAGCAGTTCTTC. Its translation is CASSFGGPQGSEQFF.

This clonotype occurred once. The chain uses TRBV20-1 and TRBJ2-5, with a tentative D call TRBD2 (5 bases). Germline V gene sequence: CDR1 DFQATT, CDR2 SNEGSKA (reference sequence). The CDR3 loop spans 18 amino acids. The V and J ends lost 0 bases and 3 bases respectively, with 23 bases between them. CDR3 DNA: TGCAGTGCTAGAGATCTTACTCCTGAGGGTGACTTCGAAGAGACCCAGTACTTC. Its protein product is CSARDLTPEGDFEETQYF.

Ten or more counts support this clonotype. The V gene is TRBV20-1, the J gene TRBJ2-3; 8 bases line up with TRBD2. The germline V gene has CDR1 DFQATT and CDR2 SNEGSKA (reference sequence). V shed 1 base and J 6 bases; nucleotides not matched to a gene: 9. The CDR3 totals 15 residues. CDR3: CSARGTGGPADTQYF. CDR3 bases: TGCAGTGCTAGAGGTACGGGAGGGCCGGCGGATACGCAGTATTTT.

This clonotype was detected ten times or more. The gene calls are TRBV6-5 and TRBJ1-4; TRBD1 aligns across 10 bases. CDR3 length equals 13 residues. Trimming cost V 7 bases and J 8 bases; bases outside gene matches: 4. Germline loops: CDR1 MNHEY, CDR2 SVGAGI. This CDR3 reads CASTGQGVEKLFF. The CDR3 DNA reads TGTGCCAGCACTGGACAGGGGGTAGAAAAACTGTTTTTT.

Points on this clonotype: At one end, the junction sequence differs from germline, possibly due to a read error. This chain uses TRBV6-2 or TRBV6-3 with TRBJ2-7; D possibly matches TRBD1 or TRBD2 (6 bases each). Germline V gene data show CDR1 as MNHEY and CDR2 as SVGEGT. The CDR3 contains 15 residues. DNA of the CDR3: TGTGCTAGCAGACTGCGGGGACAACCTACCTACGAGCAGTACTTC. Protein: CASRLRGQPTYEQYF.

On this clonotype: Likely a read error: the CDR3 ends without its conserved phenylalanine or tryptophan. In DNA form, the CDR3 reads TGCAGAGCTACAGGGGGTCTAGCGGGGGCCCGGAGGGAGCAGTATATT. Protein: CRATGGLAGARREQYI. This chain links TRBV20-1 with TRBJ2-3; 10 bases fit TRBD2. The CDR3 is 16 residues long. In germline, CDR1 is DFQATT, CDR2 SNEGSKA (reference sequence).

The chain carries TRBV4-1 and TRBJ2-5; D gene uncertain. The germline V and J ends were trimmed by 4 bases and 7 bases, with 19 bases remaining between them. CDR1 and CDR2 from the germline V gene are MGHRA and YSYEKL. CDR3 length: 15 amino acids. The CDR3: CASSRDQDEEGTQYF. CDR3 nucleotides: TGCGCCAGCAGCCGAGATCAGGATGAGGAAGGGACCCAGTACTTC.

This clonotype turned up a few times. At one end the junction does not follow the germline gene, possibly because of a read error. DNA of the CDR3: TGTGCCAGCCCGGGACCGGGAGGCCAGCCCCAGCACTTT. Amino acid sequence: CASPGPGGQPQHF. The chain carries TRBV28 and TRBJ1-5; a possible D gene is TRBD1 (5 bases). The CDR3 extends over 13 amino acids. Germline V lookup: CDR1 MDHEN, CDR2 SYDVKM.

As concerns this clonotype: A much larger clone lies one base from this, so it may be a read error. V gene TRBV4-1 combines with J gene TRBJ1-1, with D possibly TRBD1 on 6 matching bases. The CDR3 is 12 amino acids. Germline assignment: CDR1 MGHRA and CDR2 YSYEKL. The CDR3 DNA sequence: TGCACCAGCAGCCAAGGGGGGATTGAAGCTTTCTTT. Translation gives CTSSQGGIEAFF.

This clonotype was seen repeatedly, ten times or more. The chain joins TRBV20-1 to TRBJ2-7; the D gene is possibly TRBD1 (5 bases). V was cut by 1 base and J by 3 bases, with 10 bases left in between. CDR1 is DFQATT, CDR2 SNEGSKA, per germline (reference sequence). The CDR3 runs 13 residues. In DNA, the CDR3 is TGCAGTGCTAGAGGCGGCAGGGACTACGAGCAGTACTTC. The encoded protein is CSARGGRDYEQYF.

Comment on this clonotype: A much larger clone differs from this one at a single base, so this may be a read error. The chain combines TRBV29-1 with TRBJ2-7; TRBD1 might be the D (6 bases). Trimming took off 7 bases at V and 3 bases at J, with 13 bases between the two ends. This CDR3 spans 12 amino acids. Per the germline V gene, CDR1 is SQVTM and CDR2 is ANQGSEA. The CDR3: CSASRDNYEQYF. In DNA form, the CDR3 reads TGCAGCGCCTCACGGGACAACTACGAGCAGTACTTC.

This clonotype was seen many times. This rearrangement joins TRBV12-3 or TRBV12-4 to TRBJ2-1; the D is unclear. The CDR3 is 14 amino acids. V lost 0 bases and J lost 3, with 6 bases in between. The CDR3 sequence: CASSLAEGYNEQFF. CDR3 coding DNA: TGTGCCAGCAGTTTAGCGGAAGGCTACAATGAGCAGTTCTTC.

With respect to this clonotype: This could be a read error, since a much larger clone is one nucleotide away. This rearrangement joins TRBV7-9 to TRBJ2-7; D is possibly TRBD2 (5 bases). Germline CDR1 and CDR2: SEHNR and FQNEAQ (reference sequence). This CDR3 spans 14 amino acids. Trimming removed 11 bases from V and 3 bases from J, with 20 bases in between. The CDR3 DNA is TGTGCCGATGACGGTGAGGGCCGGTTCTACGAGCAGTACTTC. It translates to CADDGEGRFYEQYF.

As regards this clonotype: Its ends do not fully match the called genes, so a read error is possible. This chain connects TRBV29-1 to TRBJ1-1; unclear D gene. The CDR3 extends over 10 amino acids. Germline CDR1 SQVTM, CDR2 ANQGSEA. The CDR3 reads CSVDNSGALF. The CDR3 coding sequence is TGCAGCGTTGATAATAGCGGAGCTCTCTTT.